These 32 T cell receptor beta chains originate from one sample sequenced in a study of blood T cell repertoires in COVID-19. Sequencing was performed with immunoSEQ multiplex PCR; in TCRdb, only in-frame clones are kept and a portion is missing. Seen here are around 190,000 clones, approximately 86% observed once, and the top ten hold over 7%. The sample consisted of peripheral blood. All receptors come from a man aged 50-59 years with active or convalescent COVID-19.

J is TRBJ1-3 and V is TRBV18, with D unresolved. CDR3 length: 15 residues. Germline values: CDR1 KGHSH, CDR2 LQKENI. V gave up 3 bases and J gave up 4 bases, with 13 bases separating them. DNA for the CDR3: TGTGCCAGCTCACCTACCGAGGGCGCCGGAAACACCATATATTTT. This sequence encodes CASSPTEGAGNTIYF.

The chain carries TRBV5-3 and TRBJ1-2; no definite D call. TRBV5-3 is an open reading frame whose function is uncertain. This CDR3 comprises 15 residues. V lost 7 bases to trimming and J lost 2 bases, with 18 bases between them. CDR3 residues: CARAPHGGRNYGYTF. As DNA, the CDR3 is TGTGCCAGAGCACCTCACGGAGGGAGGAACTATGGCTACACCTTC.

The V call is TRBV19, the J call TRBJ1-2; D is possibly TRBD1 (6 bases). Germline V gives CDR1 LNHDA, CDR2 SQIVND (reference sequence). V lost 3 bases and J lost 6, with 17 bases in between. The CDR3 sequence is 15 residues long. DNA of the CDR3: TGTGCCAGTAGTATCTGGCGGGGGGCAGGGGATGGCTACACCTTC. It specifies CASSIWRGAGDGYTF.

The V gene is TRBV4-1, the J gene TRBJ1-2; no definite D call. CDR1 is MGHRA, CDR2 YSYEKL, per germline. The CDR3 is 12 amino acids. The ends were cut back, 0 bases at V and 6 bases at J, with 5 bases in the middle. The CDR3 region has the DNA TGCGCCAGCAGCCAAGATTCGGATGGCTACACCTTC. The encoded protein is CASSQDSDGYTF.

The chain recombines TRBV18 with TRBJ1-2; D uncertain. The CDR3 has 13 residues. The germline V and J ends were trimmed by 2 bases and 3 bases, with 7 bases remaining between them. The germline CDR1 and CDR2 sequences are KGHSH and LQKENI. The CDR3 sequence is CASSPVSDYGYTF. The DNA for the CDR3 is TGTGCCAGCTCACCAGTTTCCGACTATGGCTACACCTTC.

The V and J genes are TRBV27 and TRBJ1-4, with 9 bases identical to TRBD1. Looked up from germline, CDR1 is MNHEY and CDR2 is SMNVEV (reference sequence). The V gene end was trimmed by 6 bases and the J gene end by 4 bases; junction bases not matched to a gene: 3. This CDR3 region has 14 residues. CDR3 sequence (DNA): TGTGCCAGCAGGCTGACAGGGGGTAATGAAAAACTGTTTTTT. It specifies CASRLTGGNEKLFF.

V is TRBV9 and J is TRBJ2-7; tentatively, D is TRBD1 (5 bases). This CDR3 is built from 14 residues. V gave up 0 bases and J gave up 6 bases, with 13 bases separating them. Germline assignment: CDR1 SGDLS and CDR2 YYNGEE. This CDR3 is CASSVVAGIGEQYF. CDR3 sequence (DNA): TGTGCCAGCAGCGTAGTGGCAGGGATCGGCGAGCAGTACTTC. Full variable domain (remainder filled in from reference TRBV9 and TRBJ2-7): DSGVTQTPKHLITATGQRVTLRCSPRSGDLSVYWYQQSLDQGLQFLIQYYNGEERAKGNILERFSAQQFPDLHSELNLSSLELGDSALYFCASSVVAGIGEQYFGPGTRLTVT.

This chain links TRBV3-1 (or the pseudogene TRBV3-2) with TRBJ1-5; 9 bases match TRBD1. This CDR3 contains 14 residues. CDR1 and CDR2 (germline): LGHDT, YNNKEL (reference sequence). The trim removed 5 bases at V and 6 bases at J, leaving 5 bases unmatched. This chain's CDR3 is CASSDTGGGQPQHF. CDR3 DNA: TGTGCCAGCAGCGATACAGGGGGCGGTCAGCCCCAGCATTTT.

This sequence joins TRBV28 and TRBJ2-7, with 7 bases that match TRBD1. This CDR3 is 13 amino acids long. The germline gives CDR1 MDHEN, CDR2 SYDVKM. Trimming took 7 bases from V and 2 from J; bases not matched to a gene: 5. CDR3 in DNA: TGTGCCAGCACACCCGGGACAGCCTACGAGCAGTACTTC. Its protein is CASTPGTAYEQYF.

The chain employs TRBV15 and TRBJ2-1, with 9 bases identical to TRBD2. Germline V gene lookup returns CDR1 LNHNV and CDR2 YYDKDF (reference sequence). V gave up 3 bases and J gave up 9 bases; unmatched junction bases: 9. CDR3 length equals 15 residues. CDR3 sequence reads: CATSRRDSGGGEQFF. The CDR3, as DNA: TGTGCCACCAGCAGGCGGGATAGCGGGGGTGGTGAGCAGTTCTTC.

This clone counts as medium-sized. The J gene is TRBJ1-2, the V gene TRBV7-2; a weak D match, TRBD1 (6 bases). With 5 bases removed from V and 5 bases from J, the gap between germline ends came to 18 bases. This CDR3 comprises 15 residues. Germline V lookup: CDR1 SGHTA, CDR2 FQGNSA. The CDR3 sequence is CASSQTRTETYGYTF. In nucleotides, the CDR3 is TGTGCCAGCAGCCAAACACGGACAGAGACTTATGGCTACACCTTC.

The V call is TRBV29-1, the J call TRBJ2-3, with D unclear. The CDR3 has 14 amino acids. Germline assignment: CDR1 SQVTM and CDR2 ANQGSEA. The V end lost 6 bases, the J end lost 0 bases, and 13 bases lay between the germline ends. In nucleotides, the CDR3 is TGCAGCGTACCTAGGATCAGCAGCACAGATACGCAGTATTTT. This sequence encodes CSVPRISSTDTQYF.

The chain employs TRBV11-2 and TRBJ2-1; possibly TRBD2 for D (5 bases). CDR1 and CDR2 from the germline V gene are SGHAT and FQNNGV. The V gene lost 4 bases and the J gene lost 3 bases, with 13 bases spanning the gap. CDR3 length: 15 amino acids. The CDR3 sequence is CASSSRGTSYNEQFF. CDR3 coding DNA: TGTGCCAGCAGCTCTCGCGGCACTAGCTACAATGAGCAGTTCTTC.

The chain has TRBV27 and TRBJ2-7, with 7 nucleotides matching TRBD1. Germline V gives CDR1 MNHEY, CDR2 SMNVEV (reference sequence). CDR3 length: 15 amino acids. V shed 7 bases and J 3 bases; nucleotides not matched to a gene: 12. The CDR3 reads CASKFDRERVYEQYF. The CDR3 region has the DNA TGTGCCAGCAAATTCGACAGGGAAAGGGTCTACGAGCAGTACTTC.

The V and J genes are TRBV11-2 and TRBJ2-7; 7 nucleotides agree with TRBD1. From germline, CDR1 is SGHAT and CDR2 FQNNGV. The length of the CDR3 is 12 residues. With 3 bases clipped from V and 4 bases from J, the junction kept 0 bases outside the gene matches. CDR3 sequence reads: CASSLGQYEQYF. The CDR3 DNA follows: TGTGCCAGCAGCTTGGGACAGTACGAGCAGTACTTC.

The rearrangement joins TRBV9 to TRBJ2-7; the match to TRBD2 covers 8 bases. Germline V lookup: CDR1 SGDLS, CDR2 YYNGEE. J lost 0 bases, V lost 3 bases, and 14 bases had no gene match. The CDR3 covers 18 residues. Written as DNA, the CDR3 is TGTGCCAGCAGCGCCCTCGCTGGTAGCGGGACTAGCTCCTACGAGCAGTACTTC. Protein sequence: CASSALAGSGTSSYEQYF.

The CDR3 nucleotides read TGTGCCAGCAGCCGAGGAGGGGGGAGGGGGAACACCGGGGAGCTGTTTTTT. Its translation: CASSRGGGRGNTGELFF. The chain couples TRBV5-4 to TRBJ2-2; TRBD2 might be the D (7 bases). Germline V lookup: CDR1 SGHNT, CDR2 YYREEE (reference sequence). The CDR3 runs to 17 residues. Trimming removed 4 bases from V and 1 base from J, with 17 bases in between.

V usage is TRBV5-5 and J usage is TRBJ2-5; 10 bases line up with TRBD1. Germline CDR1 SGHKS, CDR2 YYEKEE (reference sequence). This CDR3 comprises 15 residues. The trim removed 7 bases at V and 2 bases at J, leaving 8 bases unmatched. The CDR3 sequence is CASFPPGQGQETQYF. The CDR3 nucleotides read TGTGCCAGCTTCCCCCCGGGACAGGGGCAAGAGACCCAGTACTTC. The entire variable domain, with the rest obtained from reference TRBV5-5 and TRBJ2-5, is as follows: DAGVTQSPTHLIKTRGQQVTLRCSPISGHKSVSWYQQVLGQGPQFIFQYYEKEERGRGNFPDRFSARQFPNYSSELNVNALLLGDSALYLCASFPPGQGQETQYFGPGTRLLVL.

The chain combines TRBV30 with TRBJ1-1; D perhaps matches TRBD1 (6 bases). The CDR3 has 13 residues. Germline CDR1 GTSNPN, CDR2 SVGIG (reference sequence). V lost 5 bases to trimming and J lost 1 base, with 11 bases between them. The DNA of the CDR3 is TGTGCCTGGGACCGGGACAAGAACACTGAAGCTTTCTTT. Encoded protein: CAWDRDKNTEAFF.

The V gene is TRBV4-2, the J gene TRBJ2-2, with TRBD2 matching 9 bases. Germline trimming cut 4 bases from V and 5 bases from J; bases unmatched to any gene: 5. CDR3 size: 15 residues. Germline lookup yields CDR1 LGHNA and CDR2 YNFKEQ. CDR3 protein: CASSPREGGTGELFF. CDR3 DNA sequence: TGTGCCAGCAGCCCGCGGGAGGGCGGGACCGGGGAGCTGTTTTTT.

The chain links TRBV20-1 to TRBJ2-5; D is perhaps TRBD1 (6 bases). CDR3 length: 14 amino acids. Germline V gene sequence: CDR1 DFQATT, CDR2 SNEGSKA (reference sequence). Trimming took off 3 bases at V and 4 bases at J, with 15 bases between the two ends. The CDR3 sequence: CSASGGTMGETQYF. In DNA form, the CDR3 reads TGCAGTGCTAGTGGGGGCACCATGGGAGAGACCCAGTACTTC.

Of note for this clone: Different DNA sequences within this sample yield the same CDR3. The rearrangement links TRBV29-1 to TRBJ1-2, with D possibly being TRBD1 (6 bases). The CDR3 is 12 amino acids. The V and J ends lost 0 bases and 4 bases respectively, with 6 bases between them. The germline V gene has CDR1 SQVTM and CDR2 ANQGSEA. The CDR3 here is CSVEEGGYGYTF. The DNA for the CDR3 is TGCAGCGTTGAAGAAGGGGGCTATGGCTACACCTTC.

This chain links TRBV19 with TRBJ1-2; D gene uncertain. The CDR3 sequence is 11 residues long. The V and J ends lost 3 bases and 7 bases respectively, with 6 bases between them. CDR1 is LNHDA and CDR2 is SQIVND in the germline V gene (reference sequence). CDR3 sequence reads: CASSIPGGYTF. The DNA of the CDR3 is TGTGCCAGTAGTATTCCCGGTGGCTACACCTTC.

This chain uses TRBV14 with TRBJ1-1; TRBD1 matches at 9 bases. CDR3 length equals 15 residues. V trimming: 4 bases; J trimming: 6 bases; junction bases outside the gene matches: 9. The germline gives CDR1 SGHDN, CDR2 FVKESK. As DNA, the CDR3 is TGTGCCAGCAGCCTACAATGGACAGGGGCCTCTGAAGCTTTCTTT. Translation gives CASSLQWTGASEAFF.

The rearrangement uses TRBV12-3 or TRBV12-4 and TRBJ2-7; D uncertain. The V and J ends lost 4 bases and 10 bases respectively, with 14 bases between them. CDR3 length: 12 residues. CDR3 bases: TGTGCCAGCAGTTCTGGTAACACCAGACAGTACTTC. Its protein is CASSSGNTRQYF.

This chain connects TRBV5-1 to TRBJ2-2, with 11 nucleotides matching TRBD2. The CDR3 extends over 16 amino acids. The germline V gene has CDR1 SGHRS and CDR2 YFSETQ. The ends lost 7 bases at V and 3 bases at J; junction bases unmatched: 8. In DNA form, the CDR3 reads TGCGCCAGCTTCCTTCTAGCGGGGGGAGACACCGGGGAGCTGTTTTTT. This sequence encodes CASFLLAGGDTGELFF.

The chain joins TRBV18 to TRBJ1-1, with 9 bases matching TRBD1. The trim removed 3 bases at V and 7 bases at J, leaving 9 bases unmatched. CDR1 KGHSH and CDR2 LQKENI come from the germline V gene. CDR3 length: 15 residues. In DNA, the CDR3 is TGTGCCAGCTCACCCCCGGGACAGGGTGATGATGAAGCTTTCTTT. This codes for CASSPPGQGDDEAFF.

CDR3 residues: CAWMTGVNTEAFF. CDR3 nucleotides: TGTGCCTGGATGACGGGAGTGAACACTGAAGCTTTCTTT. The chain has TRBV30 and TRBJ1-1; no definite D call. V gave up 4 bases and J gave up 0 bases, with 9 bases separating them. The CDR3 runs to 13 residues. Per the germline V gene, CDR1 is GTSNPN and CDR2 is SVGIG (reference sequence).

This chain uses TRBV4-1 with TRBJ2-5, with 7 bases aligning to TRBD2. CDR1 is MGHRA, CDR2 YSYEKL, per germline. The CDR3 consists of 14 residues. After removal of 5 bases from V and 5 bases from J, the junction contained 8 bases not matched to a gene. CDR3: CASSDSGPGETQYF. In DNA form, the CDR3 reads TGCGCCAGCAGCGATAGCGGGCCTGGGGAGACCCAGTACTTC.

The chain joins TRBV5-1 to TRBJ2-5, with 8 bases lining up with TRBD1. The CDR3 runs to 14 residues. V trimming: 2 bases; J trimming: 4 bases; junction bases outside the gene matches: 4. Germline V gene lookup returns CDR1 SGHRS and CDR2 YFSETQ. The CDR3: CASSFGTGGETQYF. Written as DNA, the CDR3 is TGCGCCAGCAGCTTCGGGACAGGTGGAGAGACCCAGTACTTC.

This clone was counted a few times. V and J are TRBV3-1 (or the pseudogene TRBV3-2) and TRBJ1-1; D remains unclear. Germline CDR1 reads LGHDT; CDR2 reads YNNKEL (reference sequence). V lost 4 bases and J 1 base, leaving 10 bases between the germline ends. This CDR3 region has 14 residues. CDR3 in amino acids: CASSPLAGNTEAFF. Here the CDR3 DNA reads TGTGCCAGCAGCCCACTTGCGGGGAACACTGAAGCTTTCTTT.

This clone was counted ten times or more. The chain uses TRBV18 and TRBJ2-7; 8 bases align to TRBD1. J lost 3 bases, V lost 3 bases, and 7 bases had no gene match. The CDR3 length is 15 residues. From germline, CDR1 is KGHSH and CDR2 LQKENI. The CDR3 is CASSPRDRQSYEQYF. In DNA form, the CDR3 reads TGTGCCAGCTCACCTCGGGACAGGCAAAGCTACGAGCAGTACTTC.